The T cell receptor beta chain described here comes from a study of blood T cell repertoires in COVID-19. The overall study: The United States, Italy and Spain provided the acute and convalescent COVID-19 samples. Sources were T cells, B-cell-depleted T cells, or PBMCs; the material itself was cDNA or gDNA.

How the authors handled the data: Scientists estimated how many nucleated cells there were by amplifying reference gene primers. TCRdb's copy holds only in-frame clones and misses some; the assay was immunoSEQ multiplex PCR. Clone size and V and J calls were adopted from that table, with D and trimming inferred from the DNA. The sample has roughly 140,000 clones; roughly 85% are singletons. The receptor's source is a man in his forties or fifties with acute or convalescent COVID-19. The sample consisted of peripheral blood.

The CDR3 coding sequence is TGTGCCAGCAGTTTATCTCTGGCCCTCTCCTACGAGCAGTACTTC. Protein product: CASSLSLALSYEQYF. The chain links TRBV27 to TRBJ2-7; D is unclear. In germline, CDR1 is MNHEY, CDR2 SMNVEV (reference sequence). The CDR3 has 15 residues. V was shortened by 0 bases and J by 0 bases, with 9 bases between the two germline ends.